This passage covers 22 T cell receptor beta chains from one sample sequenced in a study of early stage breast cancer tumors. Only in-frame clones appear in the TCRdb table, and some are missing; sequencing was by immunoSEQ multiplex PCR. The data hold tens of thousands of clones, with about 80% observed a single time. The sample comprised blood. Every receptor here comes from a person aged 30-39 years with breast cancer.

This chain connects TRBV4-3 to TRBJ1-1, with 8 nucleotides matching TRBD1. CDR1 and CDR2 from the germline V gene are LGHNA and YSLEER. Unmatched junction bases numbered 7, after V lost 1 base and J lost 0 bases. CDR3 size: 17 residues. CDR3 region: CASSQAEGQALNTEAFF. Here the CDR3 DNA reads TGCGCCAGCAGCCAAGCCGAGGGACAGGCATTGAACACTGAAGCTTTCTTT.

A single count supports this clone. The V and J genes are TRBV5-1 and TRBJ2-7; tentatively, D is TRBD1 or TRBD2 (5 bases each). Germline CDR1 is SGHRS and CDR2 is YFSETQ. The length of the CDR3 is 15 residues. Trimming left V 0 bases short and J 0 bases short, with 10 bases between. CDR3 amino acids: CASSLVGRRSYEQYF. The CDR3 DNA reads as TGCGCCAGCAGCTTGGTGGGACGCCGCTCCTACGAGCAGTACTTC.

The rearrangement uses TRBV25-1 and TRBJ1-3, with D tentatively TRBD1 (5 bases). The V gene's germline CDR1 is MGHDK and CDR2 SYGVNS. The length of the CDR3 is 15 residues. Trimming removed 1 base from V and 5 bases from J, with 12 bases in between. CDR3: CASSESFGTRNTIYF. CDR3 coding DNA: TGTGCCAGCAGTGAATCTTTCGGGACCCGAAACACCATATATTTT. The whole variable domain, filled in from reference TRBV25-1 and TRBJ1-3, reads EADIYQTPRYLVIGTGKKITLECSQTMGHDKMYWYQQDPGMELHLIHYSYGVNSTEKGDLSSESTVSRIRTEHFPLTLESARPSHTSQYLCASSESFGTRNTIYFGEGSWLTVV.

The CDR3 loop reads CASSQGRDQETQYF. CDR3 sequence (DNA): TGTGCCAGCAGCCAGGGGAGAGACCAAGAGACCCAGTACTTC. The V gene is TRBV4-2, the J gene TRBJ2-5; possibly TRBD2 for D (5 bases). This CDR3 has 14 amino acids. The ends were cut back, 3 bases at V and 0 bases at J, with 8 bases in the middle. The germline gives CDR1 LGHNA, CDR2 YNFKEQ.

The chain recombines TRBV28 with TRBJ2-6, with 9 positions matching TRBD2. Trimming took 3 bases from V and 1 from J; bases not matched to a gene: 4. The length of the CDR3 is 17 residues. CDR1 MDHEN and CDR2 SYDVKM come from the germline V gene. CDR3 sequence reads: CASSLREGRSGANVLTF. In nucleotides, the CDR3 is TGTGCCAGCAGTTTGCGGGAGGGTCGTTCTGGGGCCAACGTCCTGACTTTC. The variable domain in full, with the rest retrieved from reference TRBV28 and TRBJ2-6, is DVKVTQSSRYLVKRTGEKVFLECVQDMDHENMFWYRQDPGLGLRLIYFSYDVKMKEKGDIPEGYSVSREKKERFSLILESASTNQTSMYLCASSLREGRSGANVLTFGAGSRLTVL.

This sequence joins TRBV10-3 and TRBJ2-2; 7 nucleotides match TRBD1. This CDR3 has 17 residues. Germline loops: CDR1 ENHRY, CDR2 SYGVKD. The V and J ends lost 2 bases and 1 base, in that order; junction bases with no gene match: 7. Here the CDR3 reads CAISERGRQGNTGELFF. The DNA of the CDR3 is TGTGCCATCAGTGAGAGAGGGAGACAGGGGAACACCGGGGAGCTGTTTTTT.

This rearrangement joins TRBV27 to TRBJ1-2; 9 bases match TRBD1. Trimming took 5 bases from V and 7 from J; bases not matched to a gene: 5. The germline V gene has CDR1 MNHEY and CDR2 SMNVEV (reference sequence). The CDR3 contains 13 residues. The CDR3 nucleotides are TGTGCCAGCAGTCGGGACAGGGCCTCTGGCTACACCTTC. Protein sequence: CASSRDRASGYTF.

CDR3 nucleotides: TGTGCCAGCAGCATTCTTAGAGACTATGGCTACACCTTC. Protein product: CASSILRDYGYTF. The chain joins TRBV5-4 to TRBJ1-2; D not certain. Germline V gene data show CDR1 as SGHNT and CDR2 as YYREEE (reference sequence). This CDR3 has 13 residues. V lost 4 bases to trimming and J lost 3 bases, with 10 bases between them.

This clone was found once. This sequence joins TRBV6-4 and TRBJ2-1; 9 positions match TRBD2. This CDR3 is built from 16 residues. The J segment lost 1 base and the V segment lost 1 base, leaving 2 bases of the junction unmatched. CDR1 and CDR2 from the germline V gene are MRHNA and SNTAGT. The CDR3 bases are TGTGCCAGCAGTGACTGGCTAGCGGGGTCCTACAATGAGCAGTTCTTC. Translation gives CASSDWLAGSYNEQFF.

Written as DNA, the CDR3 is TGCGCCAGCAGCTTGGCTAGCGGAAGCACAGATACGCAGTATTTT. This codes for CASSLASGSTDTQYF. The gene calls are TRBV5-1 and TRBJ2-3, with 7 bases fitting TRBD2. CDR3 length: 15 amino acids. The junction had 1 base not matched to a gene; V was cut back by 0 bases and J by 0 bases. Germline CDR1 reads SGHRS; CDR2 reads YFSETQ.

This chain joins TRBV7-2 and TRBJ1-5; tentative D call: TRBD1 (5 bases). The CDR3 is 15 amino acids. V was cut by 1 base and J by 2 bases, with 9 bases left in between. CDR1 is SGHTA, CDR2 FQGNSA, per germline. CDR3 nucleotides: TGTGCCAGCAGCTTAGTATCCAGGGGCAATCAGCCCCAGCATTTT. It encodes CASSLVSRGNQPQHF.

This chain connects TRBV4-1 to TRBJ2-6; no reliable D call. Trimming cost V 4 bases and J 0 bases, with 13 bases left between them. Germline loops: CDR1 MGHRA, CDR2 YSYEKL. The CDR3 runs 17 residues. The DNA of the CDR3 is TGCGCCAGCAGCCTAGGCCAGGAGTTCTCTGGGGCCAACGTCCTGACTTTC. Translated: CASSLGQEFSGANVLTF.

This chain connects TRBV29-1 to TRBJ2-7, with TRBD1 matching 10 bases. Germline CDR1 SQVTM, CDR2 ANQGSEA. The CDR3 sequence is 15 residues long. J lost 6 bases, V lost 0 bases, and 8 bases had no gene match. CDR3 DNA sequence: TGCAGCGTTGAAGATCGGACAGGGGGTAGAGGCGAGCAGTACTTC. It encodes CSVEDRTGGRGEQYF.

The rearrangement uses TRBV5-4 and TRBJ1-2; 8 bases fit TRBD1. V shed 0 bases and J 8 bases; nucleotides not matched to a gene: 6. This CDR3 has 14 amino acids. CDR1 SGHNT and CDR2 YYREEE come from the germline V gene (reference sequence). The CDR3 sequence: CASSLADRARGYTF. CDR3 nucleotides: TGTGCCAGCAGCTTGGCGGACAGGGCTCGGGGCTACACCTTC.

The chain recombines TRBV7-9 with TRBJ2-3; 9 bases are a match to TRBD2. This CDR3 comprises 16 residues. Unmatched junction bases numbered 3, after V lost 2 bases and J lost 0 bases. CDR1 is SEHNR and CDR2 is FQNEAQ in the germline V gene (reference sequence). The CDR3 DNA reads TGTGCCAGCAGCTTATCACTAGCGGGTAGCACAGATACGCAGTATTTT. Translated, it gives CASSLSLAGSTDTQYF.

The rearrangement joins TRBV6-6 to TRBJ1-5; no definite D call. There are 12 residues in the CDR3. With 5 bases removed from V and 10 bases from J, the gap between germline ends came to 12 bases. Germline lookup yields CDR1 MNHNY and CDR2 SVGAGI (reference sequence). CDR3 in amino acids: CASSREGDPQHF. The CDR3 DNA is TGTGCCAGCAGTCGGGAAGGAGATCCCCAGCATTTT.

The V and J genes are TRBV5-1 and TRBJ1-2, with D possibly being TRBD1 (6 bases). Trimming took 3 bases from V and 4 from J, leaving 13 bases between them. The CDR3 loop spans 14 amino acids. Germline CDR1 reads SGHRS; CDR2 reads YFSETQ. In nucleotides, the CDR3 is TGCGCCAGCAGCTCGGGGGGGGCGCCCTATGGCTACACCTTC. Translated, it gives CASSSGGAPYGYTF.

This chain joins TRBV7-8 and TRBJ1-4; the match to TRBD1 covers 9 bases. From germline, CDR1 is SGHVS and CDR2 FQNEAQ. With 5 bases clipped from V and 4 bases from J, the junction kept 2 bases outside the gene matches. The CDR3 consists of 14 residues. In DNA form, the CDR3 reads TGTGCCAGCAGCCAGGGACAGGGTAATGAAAAACTGTTTTTT. It encodes CASSQGQGNEKLFF.

V usage is TRBV10-3 and J usage is TRBJ1-2; a possible D gene is TRBD1 (5 bases). In germline, CDR1 is ENHRY, CDR2 SYGVKD. This CDR3 contains 14 residues. Trimming pared 0 bases from V and 7 bases from J, leaving 12 bases between. CDR3 nucleotides: TGTGCCATCAGTGAGTCCTCAGGGAGAGGTGGCTACACCTTC. Encoded protein: CAISESSGRGGYTF.

The chain carries TRBV19 and TRBJ1-4, with a weak D call TRBD1 (6 bases). The CDR3 totals 14 residues. Trimming stripped 7 bases from V and 2 bases from J, with 11 bases between. Germline values: CDR1 LNHDA, CDR2 SQIVND (reference sequence). The CDR3 DNA reads as TGTGCCAGTAAGGGGGGGGCGACTAATGAAAAACTGTTTTTT. Translating gives CASKGGATNEKLFF.

This clone came up once. This chain uses TRBV2 with TRBJ1-4, with 9 bases fitting TRBD1. Germline CDR1 is SNHLY and CDR2 is FYNNEI. This CDR3 is 14 amino acids long. With 7 bases clipped from V and 8 bases from J, the junction kept 8 bases outside the gene matches. CDR3 in amino acids: CASITGTGQEKLFF. The DNA for the CDR3 is TGTGCCAGCATCACCGGGACAGGGCAGGAAAAACTGTTTTTT.

V usage is TRBV29-1 and J usage is TRBJ2-6; D possibly uses TRBD1 or TRBD2 (5 bases each). Germline V gene sequence: CDR1 SQVTM, CDR2 ANQGSEA. The CDR3 is made up of 18 amino acids. Trimming took off 1 base at V and 4 bases at J, with 20 bases between the two ends. The CDR3 spells CSVEGFGTDIFGANVLTF. CDR3 nucleotides: TGCAGCGTTGAAGGCTTTGGGACCGACATTTTCGGGGCCAACGTCCTGACTTTC.